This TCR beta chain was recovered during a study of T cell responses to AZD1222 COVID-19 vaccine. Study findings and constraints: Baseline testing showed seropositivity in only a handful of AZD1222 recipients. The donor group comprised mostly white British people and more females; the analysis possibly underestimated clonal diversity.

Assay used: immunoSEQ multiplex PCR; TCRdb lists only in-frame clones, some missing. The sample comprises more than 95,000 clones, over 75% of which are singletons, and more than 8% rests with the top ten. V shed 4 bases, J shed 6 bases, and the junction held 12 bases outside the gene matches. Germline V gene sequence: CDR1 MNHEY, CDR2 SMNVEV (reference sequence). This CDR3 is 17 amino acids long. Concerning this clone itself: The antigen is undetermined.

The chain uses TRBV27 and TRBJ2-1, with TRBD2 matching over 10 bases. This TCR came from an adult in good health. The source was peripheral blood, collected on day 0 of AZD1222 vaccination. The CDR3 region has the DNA TGTGCCAGCAGTTACGCCGCCCTGCGACTAGCGGGCAATGAGCAGTTCTTC. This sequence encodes CASSYAALRLAGNEQFF.